Below, 9 T cell receptor beta chains from the same sample are listed, as sequenced in a study of metastatic and nonmetastatic thyroid tumors. Every patient underwent thyroid surgery untreated. TCRdb re-analyzed the PCR reads through MiXCR. This table has approximately 50,000 clones, roughly 4% appearing once. Sequencing was done on a sample of blood. These receptors were taken from a female donor with papillary thyroid cancer or a benign thyroid nodule (not recorded which). Some clones in this sample may be carry-over from other donors' samples.

This clone was detected only a few times. The chain couples TRBV5-4 to TRBJ1-6; D unresolved. In germline, CDR1 is SGHNT, CDR2 YYREEE (reference sequence). CDR3 length: 16 amino acids. The V and J ends lost 0 bases and 9 bases respectively, with 16 bases between them. DNA of the CDR3: TGTGCCAGCAGCTTGGATTCGGCGCCAGGAGGTTCACCCCTCCACTTT. It translates to CASSLDSAPGGSPLHF.

This clone was counted ten times or more. The chain employs TRBV2 and TRBJ1-3, with D perhaps TRBD1 (5 bases). CDR1 SNHLY and CDR2 FYNNEI come from the germline V gene. Trimming left V 4 bases short and J 4 bases short, with 17 bases between. The CDR3 covers 16 residues. The CDR3 region is CASSGPSRVLGNTIYF. DNA for the CDR3: TGTGCCAGCAGTGGACCGAGCAGGGTGTTAGGAAACACCATATATTTT. Supplemented by reference TRBV2 and TRBJ1-3, the full variable domain reads EPEVTQTPSHQVTQMGQEVILRCVPISNHLYFYWYRQILGQKVEFLVSFYNNEISEKSEIFDDQFSVERPDGSNFTLKIRSTKLEDSAMYFCASSGPSRVLGNTIYFGEGSWLTVV.

This clone was picked up many times. Other DNA sequences from this sample encode an identical CDR3 as well. CDR3 sequence reads: CASSESREVQTNEQFF. The CDR3 nucleotides are TGTGCCAGCAGTGAATCCAGGGAGGTCCAGACGAATGAGCAGTTCTTC. The genes are TRBV2 and TRBJ2-1, with TRBD2 as a possible D gene (6 bases). This CDR3 comprises 16 residues. Trimming took off 2 bases at V and 7 bases at J, with 18 bases between the two ends. Germline lookup yields CDR1 SNHLY and CDR2 FYNNEI.

There are a few counts of this clone. A read error may produce the germline difference seen at one junction end. The chain combines TRBV6-2 or TRBV6-3 with TRBJ2-2; 8 nucleotides agree with TRBD2. The CDR3 is 18 amino acids. CDR1 is MNHEY, CDR2 SVGEGT, per germline. This chain's CDR3 is CASSTGDSGAVGTVELFF. The DNA of the CDR3 is TGTGCCAGCAGTACCGGGGATAGCGGGGCGGTGGGCACCGTGGAGCTGTTTTTT.

This clone was seen repeatedly, ten times or more. V usage is TRBV2 and J usage is TRBJ1-4, with D perhaps matching TRBD1 (6 bases). V lost 3 bases and J 0 bases, leaving 14 bases between the germline ends. The germline gives CDR1 SNHLY, CDR2 FYNNEI. This CDR3 is 17 amino acids long. The CDR3 coding sequence is TGTGCCAGCAGTGAGCAGGGGACGCGCGCAACTAATGAAAAACTGTTTTTT. Its protein is CASSEQGTRATNEKLFF.

Of note for this clone: Germline is not matched at one junction end, which may reflect a read error. In DNA, the CDR3 is TGTGCCGGCAGCACATTTGGGGGCGGCCCCTCCTACAATGAGCAGTTCTTC. Translated: CAGSTFGGGPSYNEQFF. The V call is TRBV9, the J call TRBJ2-1, with D perhaps matching TRBD1 (6 bases). The CDR3 runs 17 residues. Germline V lookup: CDR1 SGDLS, CDR2 YYNGEE.

In its sample, this clone was seen many times. V usage is TRBV7-9 and J usage is TRBJ2-7; the D is unclear. This CDR3 is built from 11 residues. The germline V gene encodes CDR1 SEHNR and CDR2 FQNEAQ (reference sequence). Between the trimmed V and J ends, which lost 6 bases and 3 bases, there was a span of 6 bases. CDR3 sequence: CASSFFYEQYF. In nucleotides, the CDR3 is TGTGCCAGCAGTTTTTTCTACGAGCAGTACTTC.

This clone was seen at least ten times. The rearrangement uses TRBV12-3 or TRBV12-4 and TRBJ2-7, with D possibly being TRBD2 (6 bases). The ends were cut back, 6 bases at V and 5 bases at J, with 20 bases in the middle. CDR3 length: 15 amino acids. This CDR3 reads CASSNGLSRADEQYF. Here the CDR3 DNA reads TGTGCCAGCAGCAACGGACTATCGAGGGCCGACGAGCAGTACTTC.

This clone has ten or more counts. The chain joins TRBV20-1 to TRBJ2-1; unclear D gene. V lost 3 bases, J lost 5 bases, and 8 bases lay in between. The length of the CDR3 is 12 residues. Germline loops: CDR1 DFQATT, CDR2 SNEGSKA (reference sequence). CDR3 DNA: TGCAGTGCTAGGCGGTGGGACAATGAGCAGTTCTTC. It yields the protein CSARRWDNEQFF.